Below, 25 T cell receptor beta chains from the same sample are listed, as sequenced in a study of low-dose radiotherapy and immunotherapy resistance in tumors. Regarding time point: before trial treatment. TRAV- and TRBV-specific primers, spanning alpha and beta chains, primed first-strand cDNA. TCRs were put through 15 to 25 PCR cycles of amplification with Phusion. A constant-region primer and the V-primer adapter served as the primer pair. TCRdb independently ran MiXCR on the reads; one entry per CDR3 protein. The sample carries around 99,000 distinct CDR3 sequences, roughly a tenth recorded once. The starting material was PBMCs, obtained before treatment. Receptor source: a male donor with prostate cancer.

This sequence joins TRBV4-3 and TRBJ2-1; 9 nucleotides match TRBD2. This CDR3 has 15 amino acids. V gave up 1 base and J gave up 5 bases; unmatched junction bases: 3. Germline CDR1 reads LGHNA; CDR2 reads YSLEER. The CDR3 coding sequence is TGCGCCAGCAGCCAAGCGACTAGCGGTCACAATGAGCAGTTCTTC. Protein sequence: CASSQATSGHNEQFF.

This clonotype was detected many times. The rearrangement joins TRBV2 to TRBJ2-2; the D gene is possibly TRBD1 (6 bases). Trimming left V 7 bases short and J 5 bases short, with 8 bases between. Germline lookup yields CDR1 SNHLY and CDR2 FYNNEI. This CDR3 comprises 12 residues. The CDR3 sequence: CASIGQTGELFF. In DNA form, the CDR3 reads TGTGCCAGCATCGGACAGACCGGGGAGCTGTTTTTT.

The table lists this clonotype with many counts. J is TRBJ2-7 and V is TRBV29-1; no firm D call. The CDR3 length is 11 residues. Germline V gene sequence: CDR1 SQVTM, CDR2 ANQGSEA. With 6 bases removed from V and 0 bases from J, the gap between germline ends came to 6 bases. CDR3 amino acids: CSVGSSYEQYF. CDR3 DNA: TGCAGCGTGGGTAGCTCCTACGAGCAGTACTTC.

This clonotype was seen many times. The chain joins TRBV11-1 to TRBJ2-7; 8 nucleotides line up with TRBD1. V gave up 2 bases and J gave up 6 bases; unmatched junction bases: 9. The V gene's germline CDR1 is SGHAT and CDR2 FQDESV (reference sequence). The CDR3 totals 15 residues. The CDR3, as DNA: TGTGCCAGCAGCTTACTGGAGACAGGGGTGGGCGAGCAGTACTTC. Protein: CASSLLETGVGEQYF.

This clonotype was counted at least ten times. The V gene is TRBV21-1, the J gene TRBJ2-1; the table's D call, TRBD1, has no DNA check behind it. TRBV21-1 is listed as a pseudogene. The CDR3 consists of 15 residues. This CDR3 is CASSSTTGRGNEQFF. As DNA, the CDR3 is TGTGCCAGCAGCTCAACGACAGGGCGGGGAAATGAGCAGTTCTTC.

This clonotype was counted many times. The chain couples TRBV28 to TRBJ2-7, with a weak D call TRBD2 (6 bases). The CDR3 has 15 amino acids. Germline V gives CDR1 MDHEN, CDR2 SYDVKM. V was pared by 8 bases and J by 4 bases, with 21 bases between. DNA of the CDR3: TGTGCCAGCTCCCTCAGGCGGGGTTTTGGATACGAGCAGTACTTC. This codes for CASSLRRGFGYEQYF. Based on the CDR3 plus reference TRBV28 and TRBJ2-7, the full variable domain is DVKVTQSSRYLVKRTGEKVFLECVQDMDHENMFWYRQDPGLGLRLIYFSYDVKMKEKGDIPEGYSVSREKKERFSLILESASTNQTSMYLCASSLRRGFGYEQYFGPGTRLTVT.

Remarks on this clonotype: Since a much larger clone is just one base distant, this may be a read error. This chain uses TRBV19 with TRBJ2-1; D remains unclear. CDR3 size: 16 residues. V shed 3 bases and J shed 6 bases, with 18 bases lying between them. Germline CDR1 and CDR2: LNHDA and SQIVND (reference sequence). The CDR3 coding sequence is TGTGCCAGTAGTATGGATCGGCATTTAACCTTCAATGAGCAGTTCTTC. Translation gives CASSMDRHLTFNEQFF.

The rearrangement uses TRBV3-1 and TRBJ2-1; D might be TRBD1 (6 bases). Germline V gene sequence: CDR1 LGHDT, CDR2 YNNKEL (reference sequence). The CDR3 extends over 17 amino acids. The V end lost 1 base, the J end lost 7 bases, and 20 bases lay between the germline ends. The CDR3, as DNA: TGTGCCAGCAGCCAAGCTAAGAAATACAGGGTAAGGAATGAGCAGTTCTTC. Its translation: CASSQAKKYRVRNEQFF.

This clonotype was detected many times. In DNA form, the CDR3 reads TGTGCCAGCAGTTGGGACGGAAAAAACTATGGCTACACCTTC. Protein: CASSWDGKNYGYTF. The rearrangement joins TRBV2 to TRBJ1-2, with a weak D call TRBD1 (5 bases). The CDR3 length is 14 residues. Between the trimmed V and J ends, which lost 5 bases and 2 bases, there was a span of 12 bases. The germline V gene has CDR1 SNHLY and CDR2 FYNNEI.

This clonotype was detected ten times or more. V gene TRBV3-1 combines with J gene TRBJ2-3; D is unclear. The length of the CDR3 is 13 residues. Deletions cut 5 bases from V and 4 bases from J, with 10 bases between. Germline CDR1 and CDR2: LGHDT and YNNKEL (reference sequence). CDR3 bases: TGTGCCAGCAGCAAGAACCCCGCAGATACGCAGTATTTT. It codes for CASSKNPADTQYF.

This clonotype has a count of ten or more. The gene calls are TRBV2 and TRBJ2-1, with 10 bases identical to TRBD2. The CDR3 is made up of 14 amino acids. Germline CDR1 is SNHLY and CDR2 is FYNNEI. The J segment lost 5 bases and the V segment lost 7 bases, leaving 5 bases of the junction unmatched. The CDR3 protein is CASIGTSANNEQFF. DNA for the CDR3: TGTGCCAGCATCGGGACTAGCGCAAACAATGAGCAGTTCTTC.

The chain combines TRBV5-6 with TRBJ1-2; D is unclear. Trimming pared 4 bases from V and 4 bases from J, leaving 20 bases between. The CDR3 extends over 16 amino acids. CDR1 is SGHDT, CDR2 YYEEEE, per germline. CDR3 in DNA: TGTGCCAGCAGCGGGGATGGAGGGTTGGATACCTATGGCTACACCTTC. Protein sequence: CASSGDGGLDTYGYTF.

This clonotype has ten or more counts. The chain couples TRBV28 to TRBJ2-1, with D uncertain. Germline CDR1 MDHEN, CDR2 SYDVKM. This CDR3 comprises 15 residues. V dropped 1 base and J dropped 7 bases, with 14 bases sitting between them. The CDR3 DNA follows: TGTGCCAGCAGTTTATTGCACACGTCAGGAAATGAGCAGTTCTTC. Encoded protein: CASSLLHTSGNEQFF.

About this clonotype: Being one base from a much bigger clone, this may be a read error. The gene calls are TRBV12-3 or TRBV12-4 and TRBJ2-7; no firm D call. CDR3 length equals 11 residues. The CDR3 coding sequence is TGTGCCAGCAGTTTATCCCACGAGCGGTACTTC. Protein: CASSLSHERYF.

At least ten counts were recorded for this clonotype. The chain recombines TRBV12-3 or TRBV12-4 with TRBJ2-4; 7 nucleotides line up with TRBD1. The CDR3 extends over 17 amino acids. V shed 6 bases, J shed 0 bases, and the junction held 11 bases outside the gene matches. The CDR3, as DNA: TGTGCCAGCAGCCAGGGACAGACTTCAATAGCCAAAAACATTCAGTACTTC. It encodes CASSQGQTSIAKNIQYF.

This chain links TRBV7-9 with TRBJ1-3; D may be TRBD1 (5 bases). The germline V gene has CDR1 SEHNR and CDR2 FQNEAQ (reference sequence). The CDR3 has 16 amino acids. Between the trimmed V and J ends, which lost 6 bases and 0 bases, there was a span of 15 bases. Here the CDR3 reads CASSVYGGFSGNTIYF. CDR3 coding DNA: TGTGCCAGCAGTGTCTATGGGGGTTTCTCTGGAAACACCATATATTTT.

This clonotype was observed at least ten times. The V gene is TRBV29-1, the J gene TRBJ2-2, with 9 bases that match TRBD2. Germline CDR1 and CDR2: SQVTM and ANQGSEA. This CDR3 is built from 16 residues. V was clipped by 1 base and J by 5 bases; unmatched bases: 8. The CDR3 reads CSVEGSLAGKTGELFF. CDR3 nucleotides: TGCAGCGTTGAAGGCAGCCTAGCGGGGAAAACCGGGGAGCTGTTTTTT.

In its sample, this clonotype was seen many times. The rearrangement links TRBV24-1 to TRBJ2-7, with 7 bases lining up with TRBD2. This CDR3 spans 16 amino acids. The trim removed 5 bases at V and 7 bases at J, leaving 16 bases unmatched. In germline, CDR1 is KGHDR, CDR2 SFDVKD. CDR3 loop: CATSVNPGLPLLEQYF. The CDR3 DNA reads as TGTGCCACCAGTGTGAACCCGGGACTACCTTTACTGGAGCAGTACTTC.

V usage is TRBV5-1 and J usage is TRBJ2-5, with D possibly matching TRBD1 (5 bases). Trimming took off 0 bases at V and 1 base at J, with 10 bases between the two ends. The CDR3 sequence is 15 residues long. Germline V gene lookup returns CDR1 SGHRS and CDR2 YFSETQ. CDR3 protein: CASSLVWQGQETQYF. CDR3 in DNA: TGCGCCAGCAGCTTGGTCTGGCAGGGCCAAGAGACCCAGTACTTC.

The chain couples TRBV6-6 to TRBJ2-1; 7 bases fit TRBD2. V was clipped by 6 bases and J by 6 bases; unmatched bases: 14. The CDR3 runs to 16 residues. Germline assignment: CDR1 MNHNY and CDR2 SVGAGI (reference sequence). The CDR3: CASSHALAGALNEQFF. The DNA of the CDR3 is TGTGCCAGCAGCCACGCCCTCGCGGGAGCCCTCAATGAGCAGTTCTTC.

This clonotype came up many times. The rearrangement joins TRBV28 to TRBJ2-3; 7 bases map to TRBD1. The CDR3 extends over 14 amino acids. With V trimmed by 6 bases and J by 0 bases, 3 bases remained unmatched. Per germline, CDR1 MDHEN and CDR2 SYDVKM. CDR3 nucleotides: TGTGCCAGCAGACAGGGGTCCAGCACAGATACGCAGTATTTT. It specifies CASRQGSSTDTQYF.

This clonotype appeared many times. This chain links TRBV6-4 with TRBJ2-2; 8 bases line up with TRBD1. Germline lookup yields CDR1 MRHNA and CDR2 SNTAGT. V dropped 6 bases and J dropped 6; count of bases not matched to a gene: 9. The CDR3 totals 15 residues. This chain's CDR3 is CASSPDRGAPGELFF. CDR3 DNA: TGTGCCAGCAGCCCCGACAGGGGCGCCCCCGGGGAGCTGTTTTTT.

This clonotype was seen ten or more times. The chain recombines TRBV12-3 or TRBV12-4 with TRBJ2-3; D is perhaps TRBD2 (6 bases). V was shortened by 5 bases and J by 6 bases, with 12 bases between the two germline ends. The CDR3 runs to 13 residues. In DNA form, the CDR3 reads TGTGCCAGCAGTGCGACTAGGATGGATACGCAGTATTTT. It is translated as CASSATRMDTQYF.

This clonotype was seen many times. V is TRBV7-9 and J is TRBJ2-1, with D perhaps being TRBD1 or TRBD2 (5 bases each). V was trimmed by 2 bases and J by 6 bases, leaving 8 bases between them. CDR1 is SEHNR and CDR2 is FQNEAQ in the germline V gene (reference sequence). The CDR3 runs 13 residues. This chain's CDR3 is CASSLIGTNEQFF. The DNA of the CDR3 is TGTGCCAGCAGCTTAATCGGGACCAATGAGCAGTTCTTC. The whole variable domain, remainder taken from reference TRBV7-9 and TRBJ2-1, is DTGVSQNPRHKITKRGQNVTFRCDPISEHNRLYWYRQTLGQGPEFLTYFQNEAQLEKSRLLSDRFSAERPKGSFSTLEIQRTEQGDSAMYLCASSLIGTNEQFFGPGTRLTVL.

In this sample, this clonotype turned up many times. The rearrangement links TRBV4-2 to TRBJ2-1, with 7 nucleotides matching TRBD2. The CDR3 sequence is 18 residues long. Germline assignment: CDR1 LGHNA and CDR2 YNFKEQ. The trim removed 0 bases at V and 3 bases at J, leaving 11 bases unmatched. This CDR3 is CASSQDSREAGDYNEQFF. The DNA for the CDR3 is TGTGCCAGCAGCCAAGATTCCAGGGAGGCGGGAGACTACAATGAGCAGTTCTTC.